This TCR beta chain was identified during a study of blood T cell repertoires in COVID-19. Study as a whole: From the United States, Italy and Spain came samples of acute and convalescent COVID-19.

Enrolled during active infection, Seattle patients were then followed longitudinally. Libraries were prepared by immunoSEQ multiplex PCR; TCRdb keeps only in-frame clonotypes and omits some of them. Counted here are about 170,000 clones, about 85% occurring once; the ten biggest clones make up 14%. The V segment lost 7 bases and the J segment 4 bases; nucleotides outside the gene matches: 8. This CDR3 is 14 amino acids long. Germline V gene sequence: CDR1 MDHEN, CDR2 SYDVKM. This chain joins TRBV28 and TRBJ2-3, with 7 bases matching TRBD2. Source material: peripheral blood. The origin of this receptor is an older woman with COVID-19, enrolled during active disease. The CDR3 loop reads CASMGGSKADTQYF. Written as DNA, the CDR3 is TGTGCCAGCATGGGCGGGAGCAAGGCAGATACGCAGTATTTT. Full variable domain (missing parts from reference TRBV28 and TRBJ2-3): DVKVTQSSRYLVKRTGEKVFLECVQDMDHENMFWYRQDPGLGLRLIYFSYDVKMKEKGDIPEGYSVSREKKERFSLILESASTNQTSMYLCASMGGSKADTQYFGPGTRLTVL.